Sequencing of this T cell receptor (beta chain) was carried out in a study of CD8 T cell repertoires and HIV-1 epitope variants. This CDR3 comprises 13 residues. V lost 4 bases and J lost 13, with 15 bases in between. The germline CDR1 and CDR2 sequences are SGHRS and YFSETQ. The data were produced by immunoSEQ multiplex PCR, yet TCRdb's version contains in-frame clones alone and is incomplete. Of tens of thousands of clones in the sample, roughly 77% were seen once. The sample consisted of uncultured baseline CD8+ T cells from peripheral blood mononuclear cells (PBMCs). The rearrangement uses TRBV5-1 and TRBJ1-6; D is perhaps TRBD1 (5 bases). This sequence was found in a male donor with HIV. CDR3 region: CASSPLGERPLHF. CDR3 nucleotide sequence: TGCGCCAGCAGCCCACTAGGGGAACGCCCCCTCCACTTT.